This T cell receptor beta chain was sequenced in a study of neoadjuvant anti-PD-1 for oral cavity cancer. Method: immunoSEQ multiplex PCR; TCRdb's copy keeps in-frame clones and lacks some. The data contain about 6,700 clones, around 77% of them seen just once; the ten biggest clones take up approximately 3.3%. CDR1 and CDR2 (germline): GTSNPN, SVGIG (reference sequence). V trimming: 3 bases; J trimming: 7 bases; junction bases outside the gene matches: 8. This CDR3 is built from 15 residues. This sequence was found in a person between 40 and 79 years old with oral cavity squamous cell carcinoma. The rearrangement uses TRBV30 and TRBJ2-1, with 11 bases identical to TRBD2. The sample in question was PBMCs, obtained before nivolumab (anti-PD-1) treatment. This CDR3 is CAWSVAGGVMNEQFF. In DNA form, the CDR3 reads TGTGCCTGGAGCGTAGCGGGGGGGGTGATGAATGAGCAGTTCTTC.